Below are 11 T cell receptor beta chains sequenced from a single sample in a study of OX40 agonist ivuxolimab in advanced cancers. Repertoires were generated with immunoSEQ multiplex PCR, while TCRdb's copy carries only in-frame clones and drops some. Of more than 50,000 clones listed, 84% are singletons. This sample comprised CD4+ or CD8+ T cells sorted from blood, obtained in a trial of the OX40 agonist ivuxolimab. The source is an adult with an advanced solid tumor such as melanoma, head and neck, liver or kidney cancer.

This sequence joins TRBV6-5 and TRBJ2-7; D perhaps matches TRBD1 (6 bases). This CDR3 comprises 14 residues. From germline, CDR1 is MNHEY and CDR2 SVGAGI. V was cut by 6 bases and J by 4 bases, with 16 bases left in between. CDR3 residues: CASRPGQPEYEQYF. CDR3 DNA sequence: TGTGCCAGCAGGCCGGGACAACCGGAATACGAGCAGTACTTC.

V usage is TRBV6-6 and J usage is TRBJ2-7; TRBD1 is a possible D gene (6 bases). The CDR3 is 14 amino acids. CDR1 and CDR2 (germline): MNHNY, SVGAGI (reference sequence). V was trimmed by 7 bases and J by 7 bases, leaving 20 bases between them. CDR3 in DNA: TGTGCCAGCACCCAGGGGTCCGGGTATTGGGAGCAGTACTTC. Its protein product is CASTQGSGYWEQYF.

The CDR3 sequence is CATSREQLNNEQFF. The CDR3 DNA reads as TGTGCCACCAGCAGAGAACAGCTAAACAATGAGCAGTTCTTC. This sequence joins TRBV15 and TRBJ2-1; no clear D gene. The V gene's germline CDR1 is LNHNV and CDR2 YYDKDF (reference sequence). The CDR3 consists of 14 residues. The V end lost 0 bases, the J end lost 5 bases, and 8 bases lay between the germline ends. Drawing the rest from reference TRBV15 and TRBJ2-1, the complete variable domain is DAMVIQNPRYQVTQFGKPVTLSCSQTLNHNVMYWYQQKSSQAPKLLFHYYDKDFNNEADTPDNFQSRRPNTSFCFLDIRSPGLGDTAMYLCATSREQLNNEQFFGPGTRLTVL.

The CDR3 spells CASSYEELQPQHF. Written as DNA, the CDR3 is TGTGCCAGCAGTTACGAAGAATTGCAGCCCCAGCATTTT. The chain employs TRBV6-5 and TRBJ1-5; D is unresolved. V dropped 2 bases and J dropped 7 bases, with 9 bases sitting between them. This CDR3 is built from 13 residues. CDR1 and CDR2 from the germline V gene are MNHEY and SVGAGI.

This clone was recorded once. The rearrangement links TRBV15 to TRBJ2-5; 10 positions match TRBD2. V trimming: 5 bases; J trimming: 1 base; junction bases outside the gene matches: 7. This CDR3 comprises 16 residues. Germline V gene lookup returns CDR1 LNHNV and CDR2 YYDKDF (reference sequence). CDR3 nucleotides: TGTGCCACCAGCGAAGGACTAGCGGCGGGCCAAGAGACCCAGTACTTC. Translation: CATSEGLAAGQETQYF.

This chain joins TRBV5-5 and TRBJ1-3, with a possible D match to TRBD1 (6 bases). V was pared by 4 bases and J by 6 bases, with 23 bases between. The CDR3 runs to 17 residues. Germline V gene lookup returns CDR1 SGHKS and CDR2 YYEKEE (reference sequence). The CDR3 sequence: CASSPDVLRGPPNTIYF. The CDR3 DNA follows: TGTGCCAGCAGCCCGGATGTGCTCAGGGGACCCCCAAACACCATATATTTT.

The rearrangement links TRBV29-1 to TRBJ2-3; 11 bases are shared with TRBD1. V was pared by 6 bases and J by 2 bases, with 7 bases of the junction left unmatched. The germline V gene encodes CDR1 SQVTM and CDR2 ANQGSEA. CDR3 length: 15 residues. In DNA, the CDR3 is TGCAGCGTGGAGGGACAGGGGGTTATCACAGATACGCAGTATTTT. Its translation: CSVEGQGVITDTQYF.

The chain recombines TRBV15 with TRBJ2-3, with TRBD1 identical over 12 bases. CDR3 length: 16 residues. The V and J ends lost 5 bases and 4 bases, in that order; junction bases with no gene match: 7. Germline-derived CDR1 and CDR2 are LNHNV and YYDKDF (reference sequence). This chain's CDR3 is CATSSSGTGGADTQYF. As DNA, the CDR3 is TGTGCCACCAGCTCATCCGGGACAGGGGGCGCAGATACGCAGTATTTT.

The V call is TRBV7-6, the J call TRBJ1-1; maybe TRBD1 (5 bases). The CDR3 loop spans 15 amino acids. The V and J ends lost 1 base and 5 bases respectively, with 14 bases between them. Germline V gives CDR1 SGHVS, CDR2 FNYEAQ. The CDR3: CASSLDRGGNTEAFF. The DNA of the CDR3 is TGTGCCAGCAGCTTAGATCGGGGGGGAAATACTGAAGCTTTCTTT. The full variable domain, its missing parts supplied by reference TRBV7-6 and TRBJ1-1, is GAGVSQSPRYKVTKRGQDVALRCDPISGHVSLYWYRQALGQGPEFLTYFNYEAQQDKSGLPNDRFSAERPEGSISTLTIQRTEQRDSAMYRCASSLDRGGNTEAFFGQGTRLTVV.

The chain uses TRBV5-4 and TRBJ1-2; 10 bases fit TRBD1. CDR3 length: 15 amino acids. The germline V gene has CDR1 SGHNT and CDR2 YYREEE (reference sequence). With V trimmed by 0 bases and J by 4 bases, 3 bases remained unmatched. The CDR3 sequence is CASSLARDRGYGYTF. The DNA for the CDR3 is TGTGCCAGCAGCTTGGCGCGGGACAGGGGCTATGGCTACACCTTC.

This chain connects TRBV10-3 to TRBJ2-4; 8 nucleotides match TRBD1. CDR1 and CDR2 from the germline V gene are ENHRY and SYGVKD. This CDR3 is built from 14 residues. Trimming at V came to 5 bases and at J to 2 bases, leaving 2 bases not matched to a gene. CDR3 sequence: CAISQGATKNIQYF. DNA of the CDR3: TGTGCCATCAGTCAGGGGGCTACCAAAAACATTCAGTACTTC.